The next 17 T cell receptor beta chains were all read from a single sample in a study of regulatory T cells in long-lasting Graves disease (dated by TCRdb to about 2021). The library was produced with multiplex PCR. For sequencing, an Illumina HiSeq 4000 was employed. TCR beta libraries were built with iRepertoire HTBI primers and Arm-PCR amplification of CDR3 regions. The public reads were reanalyzed by TCRdb: fastp trimming at Q25, MiXCR alignment, in-frame beta chains only. Duplicate CDR3 protein sequences are folded into a single record with the most common DNA and genes. This sample holds approximately 470,000 distinct CDR3 sequences; about 17% were observed only once. The ten biggest clones cover 9% to 15% of the sample. The time point tag for this specimen amounts to: newly diagnosed GD, antithyroid drugs for less than 3 months. For both TCR sequencing and RNA sequencing, RNA was extracted from PBMCs using TRIzol.

The sample was also linked to a second study, of T cells in Graves' hyperthyroidism and ophthalmopathy.

Specimen: peripheral blood mononuclear cells (PBMCs), collected at new diagnosis, from a patient treated with antithyroid drugs. Receptors were obtained from a man in his forties with Graves disease. Donor details come from another sample of the same person, matched by shared clones.

This clonotype was counted ten times or more. The gene calls are TRBV12-3 or TRBV12-4 and TRBJ2-7, with D possibly matching TRBD2 (7 bases). V lost 5 bases, J lost 0 bases, and 17 bases lay in between. The CDR3 runs to 16 residues. In DNA, the CDR3 is TGTGCCAGCAGTCCCCCGCGGGGGCTGAGCTCCTACGAGCAGTACTTC. Translating it yields CASSPPRGLSSYEQYF.

The sample holds many counts of this clonotype. The V and J genes are TRBV29-1 and TRBJ2-3, with 9 bases matching TRBD1. This CDR3 comprises 15 residues. With V trimmed by 5 bases and J by 3 bases, 9 bases remained unmatched. CDR1 and CDR2 from the germline V gene are SQVTM and ANQGSEA. The CDR3, as DNA: TGCAGCGTTCAACTCACAGGGGGCGAAACAGATACGCAGTATTTT. This sequence encodes CSVQLTGGETDTQYF.

In its sample, this clonotype was seen many times. The chain has TRBV5-6 and TRBJ2-7, with TRBD1 matching 9 bases. The CDR3 runs to 14 residues. CDR1 is SGHDT and CDR2 is YYEEEE in the germline V gene. J lost 5 bases, V lost 4 bases, and 7 bases had no gene match. The CDR3 sequence is CASSQGQGYDEQYF. The CDR3 DNA follows: TGTGCCAGCAGCCAGGGACAGGGTTACGACGAGCAGTACTTC.

In this sample, this clonotype turned up many times. The chain has TRBV15 and TRBJ2-3, with TRBD1 matching 9 bases. The CDR3 totals 18 residues. The germline CDR1 and CDR2 sequences are LNHNV and YYDKDF (reference sequence). The junction had 11 bases not matched to a gene; V was cut back by 0 bases and J by 4 bases. The CDR3 here is CATSRDKRRDRVPDTQYF. The CDR3 DNA sequence: TGTGCCACCAGCAGAGATAAGAGGCGGGACAGGGTTCCAGATACGCAGTATTTT.

This clonotype came up many times. The rearrangement uses TRBV2 and TRBJ2-7, with a weak D call TRBD1 (5 bases). Trimming pared 5 bases from V and 2 bases from J, leaving 7 bases between. The CDR3 spans 12 residues. Germline V gene data show CDR1 as SNHLY and CDR2 as FYNNEI. The CDR3 DNA follows: TGTGCCAGCAGTCGGACAACCTACGAGCAGTACTTC. It codes for CASSRTTYEQYF.

This clonotype was picked up many times. This rearrangement joins TRBV28 to TRBJ1-6; D gene unclear. V gave up 5 bases and J gave up 5 bases, with 16 bases separating them. The CDR3 is 16 amino acids. Germline V gene sequence: CDR1 MDHEN, CDR2 SYDVKM. The CDR3 spells CASSIPGLGNNSPLHF. CDR3 DNA: TGTGCCAGCAGTATCCCGGGTTTAGGGAATAATTCACCCCTCCACTTT.

The J gene is TRBJ2-1, the V gene TRBV6-2 or TRBV6-3; TRBD2 aligns across 8 bases. The last part of the DNA fits TRBJ2-5 better; the J call may be wrong. CDR1 is MNHEY and CDR2 is SVGEGT in the germline V gene. The CDR3 covers 17 residues. CDR3 residues: CASSGGRSSGAQETQYF. CDR3 DNA: TGTGCCAGCAGTGGAGGGCGGAGTAGCGGGGCGCAAGAGACCCAGTACTTC.

In this sample, this clonotype turned up a few times. J is TRBJ1-1 and V is TRBV20-1, with D possibly TRBD1 on 6 matching bases. Trimming took off 3 bases at V and 0 bases at J, with 11 bases between the two ends. The CDR3 loop spans 14 amino acids. Germline CDR1 DFQATT, CDR2 SNEGSKA (reference sequence). The CDR3 DNA reads TGCAGTGCTAGGGGGAACAGGGTGAACACTGAAGCTTTCTTT. Translation gives CSARGNRVNTEAFF.

This clonotype has at least ten counts. The CDR3 region is CASSFLGPSGTSYEQYF. The CDR3, as DNA: TGTGCCAGCAGTTTCCTAGGCCCTAGCGGGACATCCTACGAGCAGTACTTC. V gene TRBV28 combines with J gene TRBJ2-7, with 9 bases aligning to TRBD2. The length of the CDR3 is 17 residues. V lost 3 bases and J lost 1; bases outside the gene matches: 10. Germline V CDR1 and CDR2: MDHEN, SYDVKM. Looking up the rest from reference TRBV28 and TRBJ2-7 gives the full variable domain: DVKVTQSSRYLVKRTGEKVFLECVQDMDHENMFWYRQDPGLGLRLIYFSYDVKMKEKGDIPEGYSVSREKKERFSLILESASTNQTSMYLCASSFLGPSGTSYEQYFGPGTRLTVT.

This clonotype has only a few counts. This chain uses TRBV4-1 with TRBJ1-1; TRBD1 matches 8 bases. The CDR3 has 12 residues. Germline V CDR1 and CDR2: MGHRA, YSYEKL. Losses at the gene ends were 7 bases for V and 10 bases for J; bases not matched to a gene: 8. The CDR3 coding sequence is TGCGCCAGCACCGGACAGGGCGGAATAGCTTTCTTT. Protein sequence: CASTGQGGIAFF.

At least ten counts were recorded for this clonotype. This chain connects TRBV15 to TRBJ2-7, with 8 nucleotides matching TRBD1. The J segment lost 5 bases and the V segment lost 7 bases, leaving 7 bases of the junction unmatched. The CDR3 runs 13 residues. Germline V gene data show CDR1 as LNHNV and CDR2 as YYDKDF (reference sequence). The CDR3 sequence is CATTGQGGDEQYF. DNA for the CDR3: TGTGCCACCACCGGACAGGGCGGCGACGAGCAGTACTTC.

The V and J genes are TRBV6-9 and TRBJ2-1; D is unclear. Trimming removed 3 bases from V and 0 bases from J, with 9 bases in between. The CDR3 has 15 amino acids. Germline V gene lookup returns CDR1 MNHGY and CDR2 SVAAGI. The DNA for the CDR3 is TGTGCCAGCAGTTACCTTGCGGCCTCCTACAATGAGCAGTTCTTC. It codes for CASSYLAASYNEQFF.

This clonotype was recorded only once. A much more abundant neighbour one base away suggests this may be a read error. The chain joins TRBV3-1 to TRBJ2-1; 13 nucleotides match TRBD2. The J call may be incorrect, as the DNA end agrees better with TRBJ2-5. CDR3 size: 18 residues. Germline V gene sequence: CDR1 LGHDT, CDR2 YNNKEL (reference sequence). The CDR3 DNA reads as TGTGCCAGCAGCCAAACTAGCGGGAGGGGCTCGAGTGTGGAGGCCCAGTACTTC. Amino acid sequence: CASSQTSGRGSSVEAQYF.

This clonotype was recorded at least ten times. The V and J genes are TRBV20-1 and TRBJ2-2; possibly TRBD1 for D (6 bases). Germline CDR1 reads DFQATT; CDR2 reads SNEGSKA (reference sequence). Trimming took off 3 bases at V and 3 bases at J, with 8 bases between the two ends. This CDR3 is built from 13 residues. The CDR3 bases are TGCAGTGCTAGGGACAGTCACACCGGGGAGCTGTTTTTT. Protein: CSARDSHTGELFF.

There are many counts of this clonotype. This chain links TRBV7-3 with TRBJ2-3; 8 bases agree with TRBD2. From germline, CDR1 is SGHTA and CDR2 FQGTGA. This CDR3 comprises 16 residues. J lost 8 bases, V lost 0 bases, and 10 bases had no gene match. The CDR3 nucleotides read TGTGCCAGCAGCTTAACTGGGCTAGCGAGCGGGGGTACGCAGTATTTT. It encodes CASSLTGLASGGTQYF.

This clonotype has a count of ten or more. V and J are TRBV5-1 and TRBJ1-2, with 8 bases identical to TRBD1. The V segment lost 4 bases and the J segment 0 bases; nucleotides outside the gene matches: 5. Germline loops: CDR1 SGHRS, CDR2 YFSETQ. The CDR3 runs 15 residues. CDR3 residues: CASSQSTGANYGYTF. DNA of the CDR3: TGCGCCAGCAGCCAATCGACAGGGGCTAACTATGGCTACACCTTC.

The sample holds many counts of this clonotype. The chain links TRBV27 to TRBJ2-2; a possible D gene is TRBD2 (6 bases). V lost 5 bases, J lost 3 bases, and 19 bases lay in between. Germline CDR1 is MNHEY and CDR2 is SMNVEV (reference sequence). This CDR3 has 17 amino acids. The CDR3 sequence: CASSVAAARRDTGELFF. The CDR3 nucleotides are TGTGCCAGCAGTGTAGCGGCGGCAAGGCGGGACACCGGGGAGCTGTTTTTT.